This record covers a single T cell receptor beta chain. Its antigen remains unknown. Produced via immunoSEQ multiplex PCR; TCRdb's table is partial and in-frame only. The profile shows about a million clones, about 75% of them singletons. This specimen belongs to a study of shared clonotypes between healthy human individuals. On the study more broadly: Aged between 18 and 49, the donors were a couple of women and a few men. General study points: Among the subsets, naive ones generally showed larger estimated richness than memory ones. In contrast to clonotypes shared by all four donors, non-shared clonotypes had lower generation probabilities.

The junction had 8 bases not matched to a gene; V was cut back by 1 base and J by 4 bases. CDR1 and CDR2 from the germline V gene are LNHDA and SQIVND (reference sequence). CDR3 length: 18 amino acids. The chain is built from TRBV19 and TRBJ2-3, with 13 bases aligning to TRBD2. This clonotype was sampled from a man between 18 and 29 years old in good health. The sequenced sample consisted of memory CD4+ T cells sorted from blood. Subset given: CD45RA-negative fraction. CDR3 protein: CASSIGWTSGSLSDTQYF. The CDR3 bases are TGTGCCAGTAGTATAGGATGGACTAGCGGGAGCCTATCAGATACGCAGTATTTT.